This section outlines one TCR beta chain sequence together with its context. Its specificity is unknown. The primer mix had 52 TRBV and 13 TRBJ primers. The method was immunoSEQ multiplex PCR; TCRdb's version includes in-frame clones alone and lacks a portion of them. This table holds around 17,000 clones, roughly 88% found once. Sorting split CD4+ cells into CD25-high CD127-low Tregs and CD25-low CD127-high conventional T cells. The data are from a study of regulatory T cells. General observations from the study: In patients, unique TRB V-J pairs were restricted and V/J usage skewed, especially in Tregs. In CD3G-deficient patients, conventional CD4+ T cells were enriched for hydrophobic CDR3 residues at positions 6 and 7.

Sequenced: conventional CD4+ T cells sorted from blood. This sequence was found in a person aged 30 to 39 with CD3G deficiency.

The CDR3 loop is CASSTLGQGAYYEQYF. The CDR3 DNA follows: TGTGCCAGCAGTACCCTCGGACAGGGGGCCTACTACGAGCAGTACTTC. The gene calls are TRBV28 and TRBJ2-7, with 11 bases identical to TRBD1. Germline V gene lookup returns CDR1 MDHEN and CDR2 SYDVKM. Trimming at V came to 5 bases and at J to 3 bases, leaving 9 bases not matched to a gene. The length of the CDR3 is 16 residues.